This is a list of T cell receptor beta chains from one sample in a study of blood T cell repertoires in COVID-19. TCRdb's table, derived via immunoSEQ multiplex PCR, lists solely in-frame clones and lacks some. The sample contains about 300,000 clones, 85% to 90% of which appear only once. Sequencing was done on a sample of peripheral blood. These receptors were obtained from a woman aged 30 to 39 with COVID-19, enrolled during active disease. The CDR3 runs from the conserved cysteine through the conserved F or W. Fields, in order: CDR3 length, J gene, V gene, D gene, clone size, CDR3 DNA, CDR3 protein. D genes are given only for firm matches. Not all rows give a size; the values are once, few, many and, for expanded clones, a class.

CDR3 length: 10
J gene: TRBJ1-2
V gene: TRBV6-5
D gene: NA
clone size: NA
CDR3 DNA: TGTGCTAGGGAGGGGTATGGCTACACCTTC
CDR3 protein: CAREGYGYTF

CDR3 length: 14
J gene: TRBJ1-6
V gene: TRBV27
D gene: NA
clone size: NA
CDR3 DNA: TGTGCCAGCAGTTTGGGGGGGCAGAGTTCACCCCTCCACTTT
CDR3 protein: CASSLGGQSSPLHF

CDR3 length: 14
J gene: TRBJ1-1
V gene: TRBV19
D gene: NA
clone size: NA
CDR3 DNA: TGTGCCAGTACTATCCAGGGCGAGAACACTGAAGCTTTCTTT
CDR3 protein: CASTIQGENTEAFF

CDR3 length: 17
J gene: TRBJ2-1
V gene: TRBV19
D gene: TRBD2
clone size: NA
CDR3 DNA: TGTGCCAGTAGCGATCTGGGTACGGGGGGGGTGTACAATGAGCAGTTCTTC
CDR3 protein: CASSDLGTGGVYNEQFF

CDR3 length: 14
J gene: TRBJ1-3
V gene: TRBV9
D gene: TRBD1
clone size: NA
CDR3 DNA: TGTGCCAGCAGCGTAGAAGGGGGCGGAAACACCATATATTTT
CDR3 protein: CASSVEGGGNTIYF

CDR3 length: 18
J gene: TRBJ2-2
V gene: TRBV11-3
D gene: TRBD1
clone size: NA
CDR3 DNA: TGTGCCAGCAGCTTAGGACAGGGCCCCGACTCGAACACCGGGGAGCTGTTTTTT
CDR3 protein: CASSLGQGPDSNTGELFF

CDR3 length: 18
J gene: TRBJ2-7
V gene: TRBV6-7
D gene: TRBD1
clone size: NA
CDR3 DNA: TGTGCCAGCAGTTACGAGAGCACACACAGGGGGCCTCTCCCCGAGCAGTACTTC
CDR3 protein: CASSYESTHRGPLPEQYF

CDR3 length: 15
J gene: TRBJ1-1
V gene: TRBV19
D gene: TRBD1
clone size: NA
CDR3 DNA: TGTGCCAGTAGTATGGCCGGGACAGATATCAATGAAGCTTTCTTT
CDR3 protein: CASSMAGTDINEAFF

CDR3 length: 13
J gene: TRBJ2-3
V gene: TRBV5-8
D gene: NA
clone size: NA
CDR3 DNA: TGTGCCAGCAGCTTGGCGGGAACAGATACGCAGTATTTT
CDR3 protein: CASSLAGTDTQYF

CDR3 length: 14
J gene: TRBJ2-7
V gene: TRBV19
D gene: NA
clone size: NA
CDR3 DNA: TGTGCCAGTAGTATGGCGAGACAGACCGACGAGCAGTACTTC
CDR3 protein: CASSMARQTDEQYF

CDR3 length: 15
J gene: TRBJ2-1
V gene: TRBV6-5
D gene: NA
clone size: NA
CDR3 DNA: TGTGCCAGCAGTAACCAGGGGTCTTCCTACAATGAGCAGTTCTTC
CDR3 protein: CASSNQGSSYNEQFF

CDR3 length: 13
J gene: TRBJ2-5
V gene: TRBV6-5
D gene: TRBD2
clone size: NA
CDR3 DNA: TGTGCCAGCAGTAACGGGGGGATAGAGACCCAGTACTTC
CDR3 protein: CASSNGGIETQYF

CDR3 length: 16
J gene: TRBJ2-1
V gene: TRBV7-8
D gene: TRBD1
clone size: few
CDR3 DNA: TGTGCCAGCAGCTCGACAGGGCCAAAAAACCGGAATGAGCAGTTCTTC
CDR3 protein: CASSSTGPKNRNEQFF

CDR3 length: 15
J gene: TRBJ1-6
V gene: TRBV6-5
D gene: NA
clone size: NA
CDR3 DNA: TGTGCCAGCAGCCTTAAGGACAGCACAAATTCACCCCTCCACTTT
CDR3 protein: CASSLKDSTNSPLHF

CDR3 length: 16
J gene: TRBJ2-2
V gene: TRBV7-2
D gene: TRBD1
clone size: NA
CDR3 DNA: TGTGCCAGCAGCTTAGCAGGGGGCGGTAACACCGGGGAGCTGTTTTTT
CDR3 protein: CASSLAGGGNTGELFF

CDR3 length: 15
J gene: TRBJ2-3
V gene: TRBV4-1
D gene: NA
clone size: NA
CDR3 DNA: TGCGCCAGCAGCCCCAGCAGACAGTACACAGATACGCAGTATTTT
CDR3 protein: CASSPSRQYTDTQYF

CDR3 length: 18
J gene: TRBJ2-5
V gene: TRBV3-1/TRBV3-2
D gene: TRBD2
clone size: NA
CDR3 DNA: TGTGCCAGCAGCCACAAAACCCGTAGCGGGGGGGCCGCGGAGACCCAGTACTTC
CDR3 protein: CASSHKTRSGGAAETQYF

CDR3 length: 13
J gene: TRBJ1-3
V gene: TRBV18
D gene: NA
clone size: NA
CDR3 DNA: TGTGCCAGCTCACCAACGGGGTTAGACACCATATATTTT
CDR3 protein: CASSPTGLDTIYF

CDR3 length: 15
J gene: TRBJ1-1
V gene: TRBV6-6
D gene: TRBD1
clone size: NA
CDR3 DNA: TGTGCCAGCAGTCCCCGGGGACAGGCTCCCACTGAAGCTTTCTTT
CDR3 protein: CASSPRGQAPTEAFF

CDR3 length: 14
J gene: TRBJ1-2
V gene: TRBV10-3
D gene: TRBD1
clone size: NA
CDR3 DNA: TGTGCCATCAGTACGGGACAGGGAGACTATGGCTACACCTTC
CDR3 protein: CAISTGQGDYGYTF

CDR3 length: 14
J gene: TRBJ1-1
V gene: TRBV19
D gene: NA
clone size: NA
CDR3 DNA: TGTGCCAGTAGTCGCGGGCAGTTGAACACTGAAGCTTTCTTT
CDR3 protein: CASSRGQLNTEAFF

CDR3 length: 15
J gene: TRBJ2-5
V gene: TRBV2
D gene: TRBD2
clone size: NA
CDR3 DNA: TGTGCCAGCAGTGTGGTGGGTCTAGCGGGGGATACCCAGTACTTC
CDR3 protein: CASSVVGLAGDTQYF

CDR3 length: 15
J gene: TRBJ1-3
V gene: TRBV9
D gene: NA
clone size: NA
CDR3 DNA: TGTGCCAGCAGCGTAGAGGGGGACTCTGGAAACACCATATATTTT
CDR3 protein: CASSVEGDSGNTIYF

CDR3 length: 13
J gene: TRBJ1-2
V gene: TRBV10-2
D gene: NA
clone size: NA
CDR3 DNA: TGCGCCAGCAGTGATAAGGGGCGCTATGGCTACACCTTC
CDR3 protein: CASSDKGRYGYTF

CDR3 length: 15
J gene: TRBJ2-2
V gene: TRBV29-1
D gene: TRBD1
clone size: few
CDR3 DNA: TGCAGCGCACTCACAGGGGGCGCGAGGACCGGGGAGCTGTTTTTT
CDR3 protein: CSALTGGARTGELFF

CDR3 length: 11
J gene: TRBJ1-5
V gene: TRBV27
D gene: NA
clone size: once
CDR3 DNA: TGTGCCAGCGGGGGGTATCAGCCCCAGCATTTT
CDR3 protein: CASGGYQPQHF

CDR3 length: 17
J gene: TRBJ1-1
V gene: TRBV6-1
D gene: NA
clone size: NA
CDR3 DNA: TGTGCCAGCAGTGAAGCAGCGGGGGTTGGGACGAACACTGAAGCTTTCTTT
CDR3 protein: CASSEAAGVGTNTEAFF

CDR3 length: 13
J gene: TRBJ1-2
V gene: TRBV6-1
D gene: TRBD1
clone size: NA
CDR3 DNA: TGTGCCAGCAGTGATCTTTACAGGGGAGGCTACACCTTC
CDR3 protein: CASSDLYRGGYTF

CDR3 length: 14
J gene: TRBJ2-2
V gene: TRBV4-1
D gene: NA
clone size: NA
CDR3 DNA: TGCGCCAGCAGCCAAGGGGGCACCCCCGGGGAGCTGTTTTTT
CDR3 protein: CASSQGGTPGELFF

CDR3 length: 15
J gene: TRBJ2-5
V gene: TRBV24-1
D gene: NA
clone size: NA
CDR3 DNA: TGTGCCACCAGTGACCACGGACAGCCCCAAGAGACCCAGTACTTC
CDR3 protein: CATSDHGQPQETQYF

CDR3 length: 14
J gene: TRBJ2-3
V gene: TRBV7-8
D gene: TRBD1
clone size: NA
CDR3 DNA: TGTGCCAGCACCCCAGGGACAGACACAGATACGCAGTATTTT
CDR3 protein: CASTPGTDTDTQYF

CDR3 length: 14
J gene: TRBJ1-5
V gene: TRBV30
D gene: TRBD1
clone size: NA
CDR3 DNA: TGTGCCTGGAGTAGGGGGCGCGGCAATCAGCCCCAGCATTTT
CDR3 protein: CAWSRGRGNQPQHF

CDR3 length: 15
J gene: TRBJ2-1
V gene: TRBV7-9
D gene: TRBD1
clone size: NA
CDR3 DNA: TGTGCCAGCAGCTTAGCGACAGGGAGCTACAATGAGCAGTTCTTC
CDR3 protein: CASSLATGSYNEQFF

CDR3 length: 16
J gene: TRBJ1-2
V gene: TRBV5-4
D gene: NA
clone size: NA
CDR3 DNA: TGTGCCAGCAGCTTGGCCGGCTCAGGAACTAACTATGGCTACACCTTC
CDR3 protein: CASSLAGSGTNYGYTF

CDR3 length: 12
J gene: TRBJ1-1
V gene: TRBV2
D gene: NA
clone size: NA
CDR3 DNA: TGTGCCAGCAGTGACAAGAACACTGAAGCTTTCTTT
CDR3 protein: CASSDKNTEAFF

CDR3 length: 17
J gene: TRBJ1-5
V gene: TRBV4-1
D gene: NA
clone size: NA
CDR3 DNA: TGCGCCAGCAGCCCACACGCACAGCAAAATAGCAATCAGCCCCAGCATTTT
CDR3 protein: CASSPHAQQNSNQPQHF

CDR3 length: 14
J gene: TRBJ2-3
V gene: TRBV7-8
D gene: NA
clone size: NA
CDR3 DNA: TGTGCCAGCAGCTTAGACAGCCTACGAGATACGCAGTATTTT
CDR3 protein: CASSLDSLRDTQYF

CDR3 length: 12
J gene: TRBJ1-1
V gene: TRBV3-1/TRBV3-2
D gene: NA
clone size: NA
CDR3 DNA: TGTGCCAGCAGCCAGGGCTATACTGAAGCTTTCTTT
CDR3 protein: CASSQGYTEAFF

CDR3 length: 14
J gene: TRBJ1-6
V gene: TRBV7-8
D gene: TRBD1
clone size: NA
CDR3 DNA: TGTGCCAGCAGCCCCCGCCAGGGGGTTTCACCCCTCCACTTT
CDR3 protein: CASSPRQGVSPLHF

CDR3 length: 13
J gene: TRBJ2-1
V gene: TRBV3-1/TRBV3-2
D gene: TRBD2
clone size: NA
CDR3 DNA: TGTGCCAGCAACAAGCGGGGGTACAATGAGCAGTTCTTC
CDR3 protein: CASNKRGYNEQFF

CDR3 length: 13
J gene: TRBJ1-2
V gene: TRBV5-4
D gene: NA
clone size: NA
CDR3 DNA: TGTGCCAGCAGGCCTCAAACAGTCTATGGCTACACCTTC
CDR3 protein: CASRPQTVYGYTF

CDR3 length: 15
J gene: TRBJ1-5
V gene: TRBV19
D gene: NA
clone size: NA
CDR3 DNA: TGTGCCAGTAGTCAAAAGGGGATGGGCAATCAGCCCCAGCATTTT
CDR3 protein: CASSQKGMGNQPQHF

CDR3 length: 16
J gene: TRBJ1-2
V gene: TRBV18
D gene: TRBD1
clone size: NA
CDR3 DNA: TGTGCCAGCTCACCACCCGCAGGGGGCAGCTTGGGGGGCTACACCTTC
CDR3 protein: CASSPPAGGSLGGYTF

CDR3 length: 14
J gene: TRBJ1-2
V gene: TRBV28
D gene: NA
clone size: NA
CDR3 DNA: TGTGCCAGCAGTGTCCCTTTCGGGAACTATGGCTACACCTTC
CDR3 protein: CASSVPFGNYGYTF

CDR3 length: 13
J gene: TRBJ1-4
V gene: TRBV5-5
D gene: NA
clone size: NA
CDR3 DNA: TGTGCCAGCAGCTTGATATCCCCTGAAAAACTGTTTTTT
CDR3 protein: CASSLISPEKLFF

CDR3 length: 15
J gene: TRBJ2-7
V gene: TRBV4-3
D gene: TRBD1
clone size: NA
CDR3 DNA: TGCGCCAGCAGCCAAGGGACAGGGAACTCCTACGAGCAGTACTTC
CDR3 protein: CASSQGTGNSYEQYF

CDR3 length: 14
J gene: TRBJ1-4
V gene: TRBV19
D gene: NA
clone size: NA
CDR3 DNA: TGTGCCAGTAGTATCGCGGGGTCTAATGAAAAACTGTTTTTT
CDR3 protein: CASSIAGSNEKLFF

CDR3 length: 16
J gene: TRBJ1-3
V gene: TRBV11-3
D gene: NA
clone size: NA
CDR3 DNA: TGTGCCAGCAGCTTAGAAGGGGCCCCCTCTGGAAACACCATATATTTT
CDR3 protein: CASSLEGAPSGNTIYF

CDR3 length: 16
J gene: TRBJ1-3
V gene: TRBV10-3
D gene: TRBD1
clone size: NA
CDR3 DNA: TGTGCCATCAGTGACCCGGGACAGGGATCTGGAAACACCATATATTTT
CDR3 protein: CAISDPGQGSGNTIYF

CDR3 length: 13
J gene: TRBJ2-1
V gene: TRBV29-1
D gene: NA
clone size: NA
CDR3 DNA: TGCAGCGTTATCTTTCCCTCCGGGACAAGTCAAGTCTTC
CDR3 protein: CSVIFPSGTSQVF

CDR3 length: 13
J gene: TRBJ1-2
V gene: TRBV5-1
D gene: NA
clone size: once
CDR3 DNA: TGCGCCAGCAGCTACATCACAGACTATGGCTACACCTTC
CDR3 protein: CASSYITDYGYTF

CDR3 length: 16
J gene: TRBJ1-1
V gene: TRBV5-1
D gene: NA
clone size: NA
CDR3 DNA: TGCGCCAGCAGCTTACAGGTCGGTCCTCGGAACACTGAAGCTTTCTTT
CDR3 protein: CASSLQVGPRNTEAFF

CDR3 length: 16
J gene: TRBJ1-1
V gene: TRBV6-5
D gene: NA
clone size: NA
CDR3 DNA: TGTGCCAGCAGTTACACCTCAGGGAAGTTGGACCCTGAAGCTTTCTTT
CDR3 protein: CASSYTSGKLDPEAFF

CDR3 length: 15
J gene: TRBJ1-2
V gene: TRBV6-5
D gene: TRBD1
clone size: few
CDR3 DNA: TGTGCCAGCAGTTTAGGACAGGGTTTCCGCCTTGGCTACACCTTC
CDR3 protein: CASSLGQGFRLGYTF

CDR3 length: 15
J gene: TRBJ2-3
V gene: TRBV2
D gene: TRBD1
clone size: NA
CDR3 DNA: TGTGCCAGCAGTGCAATAGGACAGGGGAGAGGGACGCAGTATTTT
CDR3 protein: CASSAIGQGRGTQYF